The rows below give T cell receptor beta chains drawn from one sample of a study of early T cells in non-severe SARS-CoV-2 infection. TCRdb fed the 5' RACE reads into MiXCR, producing one record per CDR3 protein. Of approximately 100,000 distinct CDR3 sequences in the sample, approximately 11% were seen once. The specimen was whole blood. Receptors were obtained from an adult who was a healthcare worker with PCR-confirmed SARS-CoV-2 infection or an uninfected control (not recorded which). The CDR3 runs from the conserved cysteine through the conserved F or W. Fields, in order: V gene, CDR3 length, J gene, clone size, D gene, CDR3 protein, CDR3 DNA. The D gene is left open where the match is weak. Only part of the rows carry a size: once, few, many, or a class if the clone is expanded.

TRBV7-9,17,TRBJ2-1,.,TRBD1,CASSLAGPRDRTNEQFF,TGTGCCAGCAGCTTAGCGGGGCCACGGGACAGGACGAATGAGCAGTTCTTC
TRBV6-2/TRBV6-3,18,TRBJ1-5,many,.,CASSFAPIGRDFNQPQHF,TGTGCCAGCAGCTTTGCCCCGATCGGCAGGGACTTCAATCAGCCCCAGCATTTT
TRBV29-1,17,TRBJ1-1,.,TRBD1,CSVAQGAVPGLNTEAFF,TGCAGCGTTGCCCAGGGGGCGGTCCCGGGGTTGAACACTGAAGCTTTCTTT
TRBV4-1,15,TRBJ1-4,few,.,CASSHPGGPNEKLFF,TGCGCCAGCAGCCACCCGGGAGGGCCTAATGAAAAACTGTTTTTT
TRBV11-2,17,TRBJ2-7,.,.,CASSLGLSGTPIYEQYF,TGTGCCAGCAGCTTGGGTTTGTCGGGGACACCTATCTACGAGCAGTACTTC
TRBV19,20,TRBJ2-1,few,TRBD2,CASSITGRGIAGGTYNEQFF,TGTGCCAGTAGTATAACTGGCCGGGGGATTGCGGGAGGGACCTACAATGAGCAGTTCTTC
TRBV12-3/TRBV12-4,14,TRBJ2-6,many,.,CASRTSSGANVLTF,TGTGCCAGCAGGACAAGCTCTGGGGCCAACGTCCTGACTTTC
TRBV2,15,TRBJ1-3,.,.,CASRRGADSGNTIYF,TGTGCCAGCAGGAGGGGGGCAGACTCTGGAAACACCATATATTTT
TRBV6-2/TRBV6-3,16,TRBJ2-7,.,TRBD2,CASSQPTSGRLAEQYF,TGTGCCAGCAGTCAACCGACTAGCGGGAGATTAGCCGAGCAGTACTTC
TRBV5-6,17,TRBJ2-1,.,TRBD2,CASSLNRLARGRNEQFF,TGTGCCAGCAGCCTCAATCGACTAGCCCGAGGACGGAATGAGCAGTTCTTC
TRBV5-4,17,TRBJ2-1,many,TRBD2,CASSLAVSAGGIYEQFF,TGTGCCAGCAGCTTGGCCGTGTCGGCGGGGGGGATCTATGAGCAGTTCTTC
TRBV5-1,14,TRBJ1-2,many,.,CASSLGAGIYGYTF,TGCGCCAGCAGCTTAGGTGCGGGAATCTATGGCTACACCTTC
TRBV7-7,14,TRBJ1-5,many,.,CASSARGGTQPQHF,TGTGCTAGCAGCGCGCGGGGAGGGACCCAGCCCCAGCATTTT
TRBV5-4,18,TRBJ2-7,many,TRBD2,CASSPPGLAGGHLLEQYF,TGTGCCAGCAGCCCCCCGGGACTAGCGGGGGGCCACCTTTTAGAGCAGTACTTC
TRBV7-6,15,TRBJ1-4,few,TRBD1,CASSLGTGVNEKLFF,TGTGCCAGCAGCTTAGGGACAGGGGTTAATGAAAAACTGTTTTTT
TRBV18,16,TRBJ1-2,few,.,CASSLPGTEGPYGYTF,TGTGCCAGCTCACTACCGGGGACGGAAGGACCCTATGGCTACACCTTC
TRBV9,15,TRBJ1-6,.,TRBD1,CASSVGDRGYSPLHF,TGTGCCAGCAGCGTAGGGGACAGGGGGTATTCACCCCTCCACTTT
TRBV7-9,14,TRBJ2-4,.,.,CASSSLPPRDIQYF,TGTGCCAGCAGCTCCCTACCCCCTCGGGACATTCAGTACTTC
TRBV6-5,12,TRBJ1-1,many,.,CASSFQTKEAFF,TGTGCCAGCAGTTTCCAGACGAAGGAAGCTTTCTTT
TRBV5-1,14,TRBJ2-3,few,TRBD1,CASNRDRAADTQYF,TGCGCCAGCAACCGGGACAGGGCAGCAGATACGCAGTATTTT
TRBV6-1,15,TRBJ1-2,.,.,CASSAGTALNYGYTF,TGTGCCAGCAGTGCCGGGACGGCCCTTAACTATGGCTACACCTTC
TRBV6-2/TRBV6-3,15,TRBJ2-2,.,TRBD1,CASSARDRWGGELFF,TGTGCCAGCAGTGCCCGGGACAGATGGGGCGGGGAGCTGTTTTTT
TRBV5-1,16,TRBJ2-3,.,TRBD2,CASSLAGERYTDTQYF,TGCGCCAGCAGCTTAGCGGGAGAAAGGTACACAGATACGCAGTATTTT
TRBV5-1,14,TRBJ1-1,few,.,CASSLAEGGPEAFF,TGCGCCAGCAGCCTGGCGGAGGGCGGGCCTGAAGCCTTCTTT
TRBV20-1,12,TRBJ1-1,few,.,CSARRQWTEAFF,TGCAGTGCTAGAAGGCAGTGGACTGAAGCTTTCTTT
TRBV20-1,16,TRBJ2-1,few,.,CSGWVPALVENNEQFF,TGCAGTGGGTGGGTTCCAGCGCTTGTGGAAAACAATGAGCAGTTCTTC
TRBV4-1,17,TRBJ1-1,few,.,CASRHQEDPGHNTEAFF,TGCGCCAGCAGGCACCAAGAGGATCCGGGACACAACACTGAAGCTTTCTTT
TRBV4-1,16,TRBJ2-1,many,TRBD2,CASSHQLAGGYNEQFF,TGCGCCAGCAGCCACCAACTAGCGGGGGGCTATAATGAGCAGTTCTTC